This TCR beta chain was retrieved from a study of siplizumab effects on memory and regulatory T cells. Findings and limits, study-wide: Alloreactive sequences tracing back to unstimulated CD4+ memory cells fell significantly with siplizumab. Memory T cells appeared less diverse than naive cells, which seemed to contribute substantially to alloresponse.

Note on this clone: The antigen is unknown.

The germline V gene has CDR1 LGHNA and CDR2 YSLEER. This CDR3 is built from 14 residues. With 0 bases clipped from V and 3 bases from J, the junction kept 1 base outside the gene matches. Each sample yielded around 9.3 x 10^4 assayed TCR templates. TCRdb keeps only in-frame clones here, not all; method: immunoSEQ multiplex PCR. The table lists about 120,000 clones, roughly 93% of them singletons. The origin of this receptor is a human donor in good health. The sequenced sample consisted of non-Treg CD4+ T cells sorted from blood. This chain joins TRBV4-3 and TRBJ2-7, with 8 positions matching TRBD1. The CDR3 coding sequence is TGCGCCAGCAGCCAAGATACAGGGGGCTACGAGCAGTACTTC. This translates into CASSQDTGGYEQYF.